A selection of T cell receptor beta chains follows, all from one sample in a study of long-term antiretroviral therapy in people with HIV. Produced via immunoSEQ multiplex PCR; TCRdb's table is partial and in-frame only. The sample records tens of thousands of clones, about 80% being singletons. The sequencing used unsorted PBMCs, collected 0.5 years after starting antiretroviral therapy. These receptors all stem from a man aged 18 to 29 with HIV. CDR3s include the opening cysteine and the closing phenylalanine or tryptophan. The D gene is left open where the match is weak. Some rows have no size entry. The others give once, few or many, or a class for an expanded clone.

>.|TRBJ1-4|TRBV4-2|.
TGTGCCAGCAGCCGGGGGTATAATGAAAAACTGTTTTTT
CASSRGYNEKLFF
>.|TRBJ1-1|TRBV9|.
TGTGCCAGCAGCGTAGATGGTACCCCCGGGAACACTGAAGCTTTCTTT
CASSVDGTPGNTEAFF
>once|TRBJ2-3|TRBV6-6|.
TGTGCCAGCAGTTTCACCCCCGGGACGAGGGAGGATACGCAGTATTTT
CASSFTPGTREDTQYF
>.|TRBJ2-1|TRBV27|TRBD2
TGTGCCAGCGCCCTAGGACTAGCTAGCAATGAGCAGTTCTTC
CASALGLASNEQFF
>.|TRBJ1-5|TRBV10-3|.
TGTGCCATCGCTCAAGGGGGAGAACAGCCCCAGCATTTT
CAIAQGGEQPQHF
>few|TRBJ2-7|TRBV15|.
TGTGCCACCAGCAGACGACCCGGGACGCCGTATGCCTACGAGCAGTACTTC
CATSRRPGTPYAYEQYF
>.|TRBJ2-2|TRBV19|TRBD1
TGTGCCAGTAGTACCGGACAGGGAGGCACCGGGGAGCTGTTTTTT
CASSTGQGGTGELFF
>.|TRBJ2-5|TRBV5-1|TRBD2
TGCGCCAGCAGCTTGGGGTACGCGGGAGGGCCAGGAGAGACCCAGTACTTC
CASSLGYAGGPGETQYF
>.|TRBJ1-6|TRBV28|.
TGTGCCAGCAGTACCGGACAGCGCTCCTATAATTCACCCCTCCACTTT
CASSTGQRSYNSPLHF
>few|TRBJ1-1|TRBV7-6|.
TGTGCCAGCAGCCCCTCGGCAGGGACTATGAACACTGAAGCTTTCTTT
CASSPSAGTMNTEAFF
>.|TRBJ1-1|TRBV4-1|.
TGCGCCAGCAGCTTTAAGGACCCGACGGCGAACACTGAAGCTTTCTTT
CASSFKDPTANTEAFF
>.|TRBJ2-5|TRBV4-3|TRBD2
TGCGCCAGCAGCCAAGATGGGGCCGGGAGGGCCGGGGGTGAGACCCAGTACTTC
CASSQDGAGRAGGETQYF
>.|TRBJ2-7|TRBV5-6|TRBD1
TGTGCCAGCAGCGTTGGACAGGGCCCCTACGAGCAGTACTTC
CASSVGQGPYEQYF
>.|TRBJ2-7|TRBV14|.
TGTGCCAGCAGCCAAGAGTACGAGCAGTACTTC
CASSQEYEQYF
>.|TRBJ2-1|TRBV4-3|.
TGCGCCAGCAGCCAGTTGGGTGTGGAGCAGTTCTTC
CASSQLGVEQFF
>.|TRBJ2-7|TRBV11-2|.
TGTGCCAGCAGCTTAGATGCTGGCAGGGCCTACGAGCAGTACTTC
CASSLDAGRAYEQYF
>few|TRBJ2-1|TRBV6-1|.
TGTGCCAGCAGTGAGGCCAGGGGGGTCAATGAGCAGTTCTTC
CASSEARGVNEQFF
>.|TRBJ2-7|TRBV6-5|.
TGTGCCAGCAGTTCCCTCCGAGACTCCCTTGCCTACGAGCAGTACTTC
CASSSLRDSLAYEQYF
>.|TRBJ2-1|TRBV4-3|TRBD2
TGCGCCAGCAGCCAAGATCCAACTAGCGGGAGCAACAATGAGCAGTTCTTC
CASSQDPTSGSNNEQFF
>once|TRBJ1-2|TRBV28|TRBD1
TGTGCCAGCAGTGAGACAGGGGGCCTTGGCTACACCTTC
CASSETGGLGYTF
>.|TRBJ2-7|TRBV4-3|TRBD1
TGCGCCAGCAGCCAGAGGCAGGGGGTCCTCTACGAGCAGTACTTC
CASSQRQGVLYEQYF
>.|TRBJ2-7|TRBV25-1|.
TGTGCCAGCAGTGGCCTGGGCGCGGAACCCTACGAGCAGTACTTC
CASSGLGAEPYEQYF
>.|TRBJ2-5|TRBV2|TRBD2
TGTGCCACGGGTCCTAGCGGGAGGTGGGAGACCCAGTACTTC
CATGPSGRWETQYF
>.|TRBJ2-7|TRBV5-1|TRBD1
TGCGCCAGCAGCTTCTCCCCCGGGACAGGCTACGAGCAGTACTTC
CASSFSPGTGYEQYF
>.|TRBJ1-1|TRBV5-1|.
TGCGCCAGCAGCTTGTCCACTGAAGCTTTCTTT
CASSLSTEAFF
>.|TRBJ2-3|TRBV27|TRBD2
TGTGCCAGCAGTTTGAGGGGTCGGGGGTTCGCGGGAGTATTGGATACGCAGTATTTT
CASSLRGRGFAGVLDTQYF
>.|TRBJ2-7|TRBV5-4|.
TGTGCCAGCAGCCCCTTCGGGACGTACTACGAGCAGTACTTC
CASSPFGTYYEQYF
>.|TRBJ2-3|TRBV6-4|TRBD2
TGTGCCAGCAGAGCGAGCGGGGTTAGCACAGATACGCAGTATTTT
CASRASGVSTDTQYF
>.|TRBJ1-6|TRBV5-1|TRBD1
TGCGCCAGCACCCCCACCGCCGGGACAGGGGTTTCACCCCTCCACTTT
CASTPTAGTGVSPLHF
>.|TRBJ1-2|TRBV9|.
TGTGCCAGCAGCGCCCCCGGACAGACCCTCTTATGGGGCTACACCTTC
CASSAPGQTLLWGYTF
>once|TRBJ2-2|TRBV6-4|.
TGTGCCACCTCATCAAGCTCAGGGAGTACCGGGGAGCTGTTTTTT
CATSSSSGSTGELFF
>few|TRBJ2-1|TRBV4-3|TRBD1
TGCGCCAGCAGCCTGGCGACAGGGAGCTCCTACAATGAGCAGTTCTTC
CASSLATGSSYNEQFF
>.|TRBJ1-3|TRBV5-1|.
TGCGCCAGCAGCTTGACAGGCAGCTCTGGAAACACCATATATTTT
CASSLTGSSGNTIYF
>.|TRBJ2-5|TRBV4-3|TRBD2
TGCGCCAGCAGCCAGACCGGGGGGGCCACAGAGACCCAGTACTTC
CASSQTGGATETQYF
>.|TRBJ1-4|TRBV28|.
TGTGCCAGCATGGAGTGGCGCCGGAGGGCCGGTGAAAAACTGTTTTTT
CASMEWRRRAGEKLFF
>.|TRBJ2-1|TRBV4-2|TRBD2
TGTGCCAGCAGCCAAGGGCTAGCGGGGGACTCCTACAATGAGCAGTTCTTC
CASSQGLAGDSYNEQFF
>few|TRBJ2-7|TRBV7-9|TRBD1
TGTGCCAGCAGCCGCCGGGACAGTCACTACGAGCAGTACTTC
CASSRRDSHYEQYF
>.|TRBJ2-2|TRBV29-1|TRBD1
TGCAGCGCTCGGGACAGGGGTTTCACCGGGGAGCTGTTTTTT
CSARDRGFTGELFF
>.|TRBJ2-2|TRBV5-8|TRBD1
TGTGCCAGCAGATTAAGGGCCCGGCAGGGGGCCTACACCGGGGAGCTGTTTTTT
CASRLRARQGAYTGELFF
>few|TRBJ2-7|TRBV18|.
TGTGCCAGCTCACCAGACAGCTACGAGCAGTACTTC
CASSPDSYEQYF
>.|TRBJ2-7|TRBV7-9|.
TGTGCCAGCACCCCCCCCAGGGAGCCCTACGAGCAGTACTTC
CASTPPREPYEQYF
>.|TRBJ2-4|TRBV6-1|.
TGTGCCAGCAGTGAAGAAAAGATTCAGTACTTC
CASSEEKIQYF
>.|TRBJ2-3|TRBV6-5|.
TGTGCCAGCAGTCCTCGGGCAGGGACAGATACGCAGTATTTT
CASSPRAGTDTQYF
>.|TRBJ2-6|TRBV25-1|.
TGTGCCAGCAGTGAACACTCTGGGGCCAACGTCCTGACTTTC
CASSEHSGANVLTF
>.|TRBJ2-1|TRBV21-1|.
TGTGCCAGCTGTAAGGATGGTGAGCAGTTCTTC
CASCKDGEQFF